This T cell receptor beta chain appears in the sequencing data of a study of T-cell reconstitution after alpha-beta-depleted transplantation in children. V was trimmed by 3 bases and J by 6 bases, leaving 11 bases between them. CDR3 length: 14 amino acids. Unique molecular identifiers were incorporated during preparation of the TCRbeta library. Each CDR3 protein gets one entry after TCRdb re-called the PCR reads with MiXCR. The sample lists 130,000 or so distinct CDR3 sequences; around a tenth were seen once. The specimen was PBMCs, mostly from graft donor cells, collected 180 days after TCRalphabeta/CD19-depleted stem cell transplant. The V and J genes are TRBV12-3 or TRBV12-4 and TRBJ2-2, with a possible D match to TRBD1 (7 bases). This clonotype was sampled from a girl under three years old who had a stem cell transplant for combined immunodeficiency, so the T cells may come from the graft donor. The CDR3 protein is CASSLEGAPGELFF. CDR3 DNA: TGTGCCAGCAGTTTGGAGGGGGCACCCGGGGAGCTGTTTTTT.